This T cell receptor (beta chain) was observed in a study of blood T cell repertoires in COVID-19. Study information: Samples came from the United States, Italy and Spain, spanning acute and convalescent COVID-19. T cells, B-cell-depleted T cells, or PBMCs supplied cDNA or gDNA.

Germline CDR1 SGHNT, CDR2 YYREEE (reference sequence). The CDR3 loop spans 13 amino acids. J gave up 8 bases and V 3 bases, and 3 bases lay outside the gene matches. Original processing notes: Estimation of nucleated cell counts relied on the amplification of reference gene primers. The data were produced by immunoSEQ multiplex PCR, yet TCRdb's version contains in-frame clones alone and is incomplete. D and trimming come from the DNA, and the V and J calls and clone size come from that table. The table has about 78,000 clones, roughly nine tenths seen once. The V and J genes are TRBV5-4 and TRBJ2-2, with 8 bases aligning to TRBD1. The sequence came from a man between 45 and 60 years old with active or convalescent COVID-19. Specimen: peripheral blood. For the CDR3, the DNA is TGTGCCAGCAGCTCTGGACAGGGTGGGGAGCTGTTTTTT. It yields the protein CASSSGQGGELFF.